This entry concerns a single TCR beta chain. Its target is not known. The sample comes from a study of cytomegalovirus exposure and HLA in healthy donors. It was with 60 Vbeta and 13 Jbeta primers that the PCR ran. Generated by immunoSEQ multiplex PCR, the TCRdb table keeps only in-frame clones and is missing some. The profile shows 95,000 or so clones, just under 70% of them singletons. Whole-study findings and limits: An analysis done earlier found most TCR beta V segments productive about 90% or about 30% of the time. A further, later analysis showed that HLA-associated TCR beta chains (compared with equally common others) were more clonally expanded.

Germline loops: CDR1 LNHDA, CDR2 SQIVND (reference sequence). Trimming took off 1 base at V and 9 bases at J, with 7 bases between the two ends. The CDR3 spans 12 residues. The chain uses TRBV19 and TRBJ1-5, with D unresolved. This receptor was taken from a woman aged 45-65 years in good health and CMV-seropositive. The sample taken for sequencing was PBMCs. The CDR3, as DNA: TGTGCCAGTAGTATAGGGCGGGGGCCCCAGCATTTT. It codes for CASSIGRGPQHF. Looking up the rest from reference TRBV19 and TRBJ1-5 gives the full variable domain: DGGITQSPKYLFRKEGQNVTLSCEQNLNHDAMYWYRQDPGQGLRLIYYSQIVNDFQKGDIAEGYSVSREKKESFPLTVTSAQKNPTAFYLCASSIGRGPQHFGDGTRLSIL.